Listed below are T cell receptor beta chains from one sample, sequenced in a study of identical twins. TCRdb recomputed calls from the 5' RACE reads with MiXCR, one row per CDR3 protein. The repertoire holds approximately 1.8 million distinct CDR3 sequences, with about 31% as singletons. The sequenced sample consisted of cord blood. All receptors derive from a newborn girl in good health. The CDR3 runs from the conserved cysteine through the conserved F or W. The D gene is left open where the match is weak. Size tells how often a clone was seen (once, few, many) or the class of an expanded clone, and some rows leave it out.

v_call,clone_size,d_call,j_call,cdr3_nt,cdr3_aa
TRBV6-1,few,NA,TRBJ1-6,TGTGCCAGCAGTGAAGCGGCCTTGAGGGATTATTCACCCCCCCACTTT,CASSEAALRDYSPPHF
TRBV14,NA,NA,TRBJ2-5,TGTGCCAGCAGCCAAGTTGTGGAGGCCCAGTACTTC,CASSQVVEAQYF
TRBV18,few,TRBD2,TRBJ2-7,TGTGCCAGCTCACCAGGGGGGGAATACGAGCAGTACTTC,CASSPGGEYEQYF
TRBV2,NA,NA,TRBJ1-1,TGTGCCAGCAGTGAAAGGCCCCCACCGAACACTGAAGCTTTCTTT,CASSERPPPNTEAFF
TRBV20-1,few,TRBD1,TRBJ2-7,TGCAGTGGCGGGACAGGGGGGAGCTACGAGCAGTACTTC,CSGGTGGSYEQYF
TRBV7-9,NA,TRBD2,TRBJ2-7,TGTGCCAGCAGCTTATTAGTGGGACTAGTGACCTACGAGCAGTACTTC,CASSLLVGLVTYEQYF
TRBV24-1,NA,NA,TRBJ2-4,TGTGCCACCAGTGAGGCGGGGAATAAAAACATTCAGTACTTC,CATSEAGNKNIQYF
TRBV5-1,NA,NA,TRBJ2-2,TGCGCCAGCAGGTCTATAGGGGTGAACACCGGGGAGCTGTTTTTT,CASRSIGVNTGELFF
TRBV2,few,TRBD1,TRBJ1-2,TGTGCCAGCAGCCGGGACAGCCAATCGAGTGGCTACACCTTC,CASSRDSQSSGYTF
TRBV20-1,NA,TRBD2,TRBJ2-7,TGCAGTGCGCCCGGGACTAGCGCCTCCTACAATGAGCAGTACTTC,CSAPGTSASYNEQYF
TRBV7-9,many,NA,TRBJ2-1,TGTGCCAGCAGCTTATCGGACAATGAGCAGTTCTTC,CASSLSDNEQFF
TRBV6-6,few,NA,TRBJ1-1,TGTGCCAGCAGTTACTCGACACTTGACCTTGACACTGAAGCTTTCTTT,CASSYSTLDLDTEAFF
TRBV12-3/TRBV12-4,once,NA,TRBJ1-3,TGTGCCAGCAGCCGGTTGGGTGGGGCTGGAAACACCATATATTTT,CASSRLGGAGNTIYF
TRBV11-2,NA,NA,TRBJ1-1,TGTGCCAGCAGGTCACAGGGCCTGAACACTGAAGCTTTCTTT,CASRSQGLNTEAFF
TRBV5-1,NA,TRBD2,TRBJ2-3,TGCGCCAGCAGCCCAGGGACAGAAATTGGACTAGCGACCACAGATACGCAGTATTTT,CASSPGTEIGLATTDTQYF
TRBV20-1,few,NA,TRBJ2-5,TGCAGTGCTAGTAAGCAGGTGGGAGAGACCCAGTACTTC,CSASKQVGETQYF
TRBV11-2,few,NA,TRBJ2-3,TGTGCCAGCACCGCGTTGCAGGATACGCAGTATTTT,CASTALQDTQYF
TRBV27,few,TRBD1,TRBJ2-1,TGTGCCAGCAGTTCACCAATGGACAGGGGGCTAAATGAGCAGTTCTTC,CASSSPMDRGLNEQFF